This entry concerns a single TCR beta chain. The entry originates in a study of blood T cell repertoires in COVID-19. Study background: Italy, Spain and the United States were the sources of the convalescent and acute COVID-19 samples. T cells, B-cell-depleted T cells, or PBMCs supplied cDNA or gDNA.

TCRdb keeps only in-frame clones here, not all; method: immunoSEQ multiplex PCR. The table has about 34,000 clones, roughly 80% seen once. The CDR3 spans 13 residues. Germline CDR1 is SEHNR and CDR2 is FQNEAQ (reference sequence). Deletions cut 2 bases from V and 8 bases from J, with 10 bases between. This sequence originates from a woman in her sixties with acute or convalescent COVID-19. The specimen sequenced was peripheral blood. The chain carries TRBV7-9 and TRBJ2-4; D is ambiguous. The CDR3 loop reads CASSLSHEDIQYF. The DNA of the CDR3 is TGTGCCAGCAGCTTATCCCATGAGGACATTCAGTACTTC.